Following are 2 T cell receptor beta chains from one sample sequenced in a study of early T cells in non-severe SARS-CoV-2 infection. TCRdb processed the 5' RACE reads anew with MiXCR; each CDR3 protein has one entry. The data show just under 65,000 distinct CDR3 sequences, about 11% seen once. Here the sequenced sample was whole blood, taken at baseline. Receptor source: an adult who was a healthcare worker with PCR-confirmed SARS-CoV-2 infection or an uninfected control (not recorded which).

V is TRBV9 and J is TRBJ1-2, with TRBD1 matching 8 bases. Per germline, CDR1 SGDLS and CDR2 YYNGEE. CDR3 size: 14 residues. The J segment lost 7 bases and the V segment lost 5 bases, leaving 10 bases of the junction unmatched. For the CDR3, the DNA is TGTGCCAGCAGTTGGACAGGGACAGGACCTGGCTACACCTTC. Translated: CASSWTGTGPGYTF.

The sample holds many counts of this clonotype. The V call is TRBV12-3 or TRBV12-4, the J call TRBJ2-3, with D perhaps TRBD2 (6 bases). This CDR3 is built from 14 residues. V gave up 3 bases and J gave up 5 bases, with 12 bases separating them. The CDR3 reads CASSFVGGRDTQYF. CDR3 DNA sequence: TGTGCCAGCAGTTTTGTGGGGGGAAGAGATACGCAGTATTTT.